This TCR beta chain comes out of a study of cytomegalovirus exposure and HLA in healthy donors. The overall study: A later analysis reported the roughly 120 validation repertoires used the same platform as the 550 to 700 first-cohort repertoires. Regarding the study as a whole: The classifier was said to identify cytomegalovirus status with high specificity and sensitivity. Cytomegalovirus association was listed for 170 or so TCR beta chains. First-cohort TCR clusters were later found to tend to co-occur in the roughly 130 validation repertoires.

To note about this clone: What it recognizes is unknown.

V was pared by 1 base and J by 6 bases, with 9 bases of the junction left unmatched. CDR3 length equals 16 residues. Germline lookup yields CDR1 SGHTA and CDR2 FQGNSA. Using immunoSEQ multiplex PCR, the repertoire was profiled, and TCRdb retains in-frame clones only, with some absent. The table has some 86,000 clones, over 85% seen once; the top ten hold 3% to 4.5%. The receptor was isolated from a woman under 40 in good health and CMV-seronegative. Sequenced material: PBMCs. The chain combines TRBV7-2 with TRBJ2-7, with TRBD1 matching over 10 bases. The CDR3, as DNA: TGTGCCAGCAGCTTAGGAGGGGGACAGGGGTCTCTCGAGCAGTACTTC. It yields the protein CASSLGGGQGSLEQYF.